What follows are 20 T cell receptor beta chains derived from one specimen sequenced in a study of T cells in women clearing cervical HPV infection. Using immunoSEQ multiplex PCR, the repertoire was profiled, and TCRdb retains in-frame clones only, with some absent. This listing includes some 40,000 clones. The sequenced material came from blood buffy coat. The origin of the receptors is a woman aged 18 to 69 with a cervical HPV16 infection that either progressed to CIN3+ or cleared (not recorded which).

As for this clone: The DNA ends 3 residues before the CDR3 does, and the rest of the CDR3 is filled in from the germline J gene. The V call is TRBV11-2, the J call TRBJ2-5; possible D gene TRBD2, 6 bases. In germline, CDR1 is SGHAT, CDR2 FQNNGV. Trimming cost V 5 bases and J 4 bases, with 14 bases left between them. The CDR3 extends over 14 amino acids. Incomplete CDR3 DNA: TGTGCCAGCAGCCAGCGACTAGGGCCAGAGACC. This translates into CASSQRLGPET. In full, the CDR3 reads CASSQRLGPETQYF.

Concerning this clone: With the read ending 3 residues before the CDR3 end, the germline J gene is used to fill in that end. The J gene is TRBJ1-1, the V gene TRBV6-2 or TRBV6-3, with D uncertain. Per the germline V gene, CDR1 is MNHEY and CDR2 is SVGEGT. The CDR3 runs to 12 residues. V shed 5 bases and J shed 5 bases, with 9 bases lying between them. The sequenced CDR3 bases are TGTGCCAGCAGTACCCAGTGGACTGAA. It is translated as CASSTQWTE. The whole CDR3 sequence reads CASSTQWTEAFF.

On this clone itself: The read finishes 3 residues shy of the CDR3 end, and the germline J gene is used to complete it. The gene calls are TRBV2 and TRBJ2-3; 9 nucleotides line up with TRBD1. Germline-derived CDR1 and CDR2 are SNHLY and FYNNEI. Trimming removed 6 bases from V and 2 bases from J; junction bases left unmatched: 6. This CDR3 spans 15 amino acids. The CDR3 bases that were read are TGTGCCAGCAGGGCCGGGACAGGGTACACAGATACG. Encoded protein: CASRAGTGYTDT. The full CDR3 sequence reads CASRAGTGYTDTQYF.

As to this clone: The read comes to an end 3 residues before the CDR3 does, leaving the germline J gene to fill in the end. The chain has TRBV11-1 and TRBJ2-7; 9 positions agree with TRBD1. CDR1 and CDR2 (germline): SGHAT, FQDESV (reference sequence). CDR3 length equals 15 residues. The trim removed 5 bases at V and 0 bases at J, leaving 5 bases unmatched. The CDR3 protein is CASSQGQGYSYEQYF. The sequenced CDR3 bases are TGTGCCAGCAGCCAAGGACAGGGGTACTCCTACGAG.

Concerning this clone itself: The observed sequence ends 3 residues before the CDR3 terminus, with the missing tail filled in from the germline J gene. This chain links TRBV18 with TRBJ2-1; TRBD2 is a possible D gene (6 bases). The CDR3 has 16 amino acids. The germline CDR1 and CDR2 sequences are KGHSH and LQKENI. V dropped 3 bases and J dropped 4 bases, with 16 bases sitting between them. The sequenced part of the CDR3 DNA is TGTGCCAGCTCACCCTTGGGGGGAAGAAGTTACAATGAG. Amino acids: CASSPLGGRSYNE. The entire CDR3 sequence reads CASSPLGGRSYNEQFF.

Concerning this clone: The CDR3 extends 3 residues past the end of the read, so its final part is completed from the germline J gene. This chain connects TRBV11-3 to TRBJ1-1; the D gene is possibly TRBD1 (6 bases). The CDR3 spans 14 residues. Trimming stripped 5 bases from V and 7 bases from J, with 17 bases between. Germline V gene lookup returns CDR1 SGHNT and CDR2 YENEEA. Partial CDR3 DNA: TGTGCCAGCAGCGCTGCAGGGGATAAGGGTGAA. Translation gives CASSAAGDKGE. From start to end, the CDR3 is CASSAAGDKGEAFF. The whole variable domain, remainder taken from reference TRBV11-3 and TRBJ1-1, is EAGVVQSPRYKIIEKKQPVAFWCNPISGHNTLYWYLQNLGQGPELLIRYENEEAVDDSQLPKDRFSAERLKGVDSTLKIQPAELGDSAVYLCASSAAGDKGEAFFGQGTRLTVV.

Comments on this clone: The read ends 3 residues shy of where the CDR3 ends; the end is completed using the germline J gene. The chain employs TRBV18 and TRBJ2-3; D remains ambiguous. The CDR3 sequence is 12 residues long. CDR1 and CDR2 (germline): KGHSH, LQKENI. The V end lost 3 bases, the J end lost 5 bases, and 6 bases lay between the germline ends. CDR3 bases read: TGTGCCAGCTCACCGTCCCGAGATACG. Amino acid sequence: CASSPSRDT. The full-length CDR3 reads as CASSPSRDTQYF.

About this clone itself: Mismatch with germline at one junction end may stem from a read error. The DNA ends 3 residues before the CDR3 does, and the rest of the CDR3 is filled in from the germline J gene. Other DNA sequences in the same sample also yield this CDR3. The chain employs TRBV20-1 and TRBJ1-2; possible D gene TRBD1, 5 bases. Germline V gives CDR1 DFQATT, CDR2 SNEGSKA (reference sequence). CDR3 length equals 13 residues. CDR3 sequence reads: CSASPREGNGYTF. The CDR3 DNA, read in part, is TGCAGCGCTAGCCCCAGGGAAGGGAATGGC.

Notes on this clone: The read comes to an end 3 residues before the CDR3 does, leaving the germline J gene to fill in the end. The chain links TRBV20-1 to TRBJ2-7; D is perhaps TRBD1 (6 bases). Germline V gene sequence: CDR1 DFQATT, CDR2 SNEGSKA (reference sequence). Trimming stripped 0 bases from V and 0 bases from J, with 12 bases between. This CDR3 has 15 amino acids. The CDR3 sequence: CSARDQGTDSYEQYF. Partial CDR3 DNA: TGCAGTGCTAGAGATCAGGGGACCGACTCCTACGAG.

CDR3 DNA, as far as it was read: TGTGCCAGCAGCGCCAGGGGGCAGTACAATGAG. Its protein product is CASSARGQYNE. The full CDR3 reads CASSARGQYNEQFF. The V gene is TRBV7-9, the J gene TRBJ2-1; TRBD1 matches 8 bases. The read stops 3 residues short of the end of the CDR3; the missing end is completed from the germline J gene. The ends lost 5 bases at V and 4 bases at J; junction bases unmatched: 4. The germline V gene has CDR1 SEHNR and CDR2 FQNEAQ (reference sequence). This CDR3 has 14 amino acids.

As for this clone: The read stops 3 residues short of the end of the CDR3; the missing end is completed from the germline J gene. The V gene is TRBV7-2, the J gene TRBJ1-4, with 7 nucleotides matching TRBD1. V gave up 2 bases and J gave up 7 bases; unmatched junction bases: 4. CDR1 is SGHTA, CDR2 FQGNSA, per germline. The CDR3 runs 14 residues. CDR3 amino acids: CASSLTGDIEKLFF. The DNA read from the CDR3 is TGTGCCAGCAGCTTAACAGGGGATATTGAAAAA.

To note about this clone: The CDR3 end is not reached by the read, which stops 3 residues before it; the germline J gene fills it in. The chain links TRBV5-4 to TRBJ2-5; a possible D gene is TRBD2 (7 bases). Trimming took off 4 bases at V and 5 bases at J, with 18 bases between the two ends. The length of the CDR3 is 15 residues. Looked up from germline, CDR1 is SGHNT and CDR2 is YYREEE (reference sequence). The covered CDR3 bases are TGTGCCAGCAGCCCCGGACTAGTAAGGGGGGAGACC. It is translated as CASSPGLVRGET. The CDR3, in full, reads CASSPGLVRGETQYF. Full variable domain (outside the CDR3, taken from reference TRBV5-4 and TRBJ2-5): ETGVTQSPTHLIKTRGQQVTLRCSSQSGHNTVSWYQQALGQGPQFIFQYYREEENGRGNFPPRFSGLQFPNYSSELNVNALELDDSALYLCASSPGLVRGETQYFGPGTRLLVL.

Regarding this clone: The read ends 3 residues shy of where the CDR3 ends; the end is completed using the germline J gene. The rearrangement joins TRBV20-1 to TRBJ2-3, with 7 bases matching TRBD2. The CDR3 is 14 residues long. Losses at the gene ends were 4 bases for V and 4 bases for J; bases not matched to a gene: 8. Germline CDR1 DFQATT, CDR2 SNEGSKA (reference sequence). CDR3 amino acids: CSAKGTGGPDTQYF. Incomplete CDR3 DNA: TGCAGTGCTAAGGGAACGGGGGGTCCAGATACG.

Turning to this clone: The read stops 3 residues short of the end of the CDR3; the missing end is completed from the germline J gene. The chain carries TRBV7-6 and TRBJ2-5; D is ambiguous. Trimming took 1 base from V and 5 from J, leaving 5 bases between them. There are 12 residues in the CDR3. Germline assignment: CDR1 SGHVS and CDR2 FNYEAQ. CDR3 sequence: CASSLGIETQYF. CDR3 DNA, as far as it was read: TGTGCCAGCAGCTTAGGTATCGAGACC.

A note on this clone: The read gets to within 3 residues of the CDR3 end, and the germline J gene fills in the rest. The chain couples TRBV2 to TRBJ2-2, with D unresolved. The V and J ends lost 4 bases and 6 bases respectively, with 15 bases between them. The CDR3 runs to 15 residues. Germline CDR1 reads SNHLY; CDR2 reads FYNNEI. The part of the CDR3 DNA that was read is TGTGCCAGCAGTGGCGGAGAACTGGCCCCCGGGGAG. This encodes CASSGGELAPGE. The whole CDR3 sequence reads CASSGGELAPGELFF.

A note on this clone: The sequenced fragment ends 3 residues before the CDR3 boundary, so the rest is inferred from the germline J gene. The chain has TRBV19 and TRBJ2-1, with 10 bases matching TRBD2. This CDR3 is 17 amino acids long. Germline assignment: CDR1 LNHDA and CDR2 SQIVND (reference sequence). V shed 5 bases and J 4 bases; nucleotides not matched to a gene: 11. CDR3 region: CASSWGGSGRFYNEQFF. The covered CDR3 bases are TGTGCCAGTAGTTGGGGGGGTAGCGGGAGGTTTTACAATGAG.

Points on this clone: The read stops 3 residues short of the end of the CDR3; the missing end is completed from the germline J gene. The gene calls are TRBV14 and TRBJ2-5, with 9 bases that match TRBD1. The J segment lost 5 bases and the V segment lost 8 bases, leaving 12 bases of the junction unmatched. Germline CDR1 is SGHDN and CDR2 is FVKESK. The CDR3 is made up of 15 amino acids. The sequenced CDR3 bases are TGTGCCAGCGGGTCGGCACAGGGGGCTTGGGAGACC. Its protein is CASGSAQGAWET. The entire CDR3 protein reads CASGSAQGAWETQYF.

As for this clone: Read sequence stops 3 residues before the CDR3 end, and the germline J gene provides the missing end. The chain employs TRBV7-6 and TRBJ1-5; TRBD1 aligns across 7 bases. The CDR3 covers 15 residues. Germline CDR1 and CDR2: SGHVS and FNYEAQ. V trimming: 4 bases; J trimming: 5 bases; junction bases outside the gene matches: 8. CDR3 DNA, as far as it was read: TGTGCCAGCAGCTCTCAGGGGGGCAGGGATCAGCCC. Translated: CASSSQGGRDQP. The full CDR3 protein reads CASSSQGGRDQPQHF. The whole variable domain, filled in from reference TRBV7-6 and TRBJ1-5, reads GAGVSQSPRYKVTKRGQDVALRCDPISGHVSLYWYRQALGQGPEFLTYFNYEAQQDKSGLPNDRFSAERPEGSISTLTIQRTEQRDSAMYRCASSSQGGRDQPQHFGDGTRLSIL.

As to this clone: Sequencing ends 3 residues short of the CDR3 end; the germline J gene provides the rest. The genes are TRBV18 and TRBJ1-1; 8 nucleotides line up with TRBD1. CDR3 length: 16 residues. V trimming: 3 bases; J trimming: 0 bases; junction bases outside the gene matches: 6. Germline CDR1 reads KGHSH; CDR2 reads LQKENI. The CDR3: CASSPRTGPMNTEAFF. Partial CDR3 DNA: TGTGCCAGCTCACCCAGGACAGGGCCCATGAACACTGAA.

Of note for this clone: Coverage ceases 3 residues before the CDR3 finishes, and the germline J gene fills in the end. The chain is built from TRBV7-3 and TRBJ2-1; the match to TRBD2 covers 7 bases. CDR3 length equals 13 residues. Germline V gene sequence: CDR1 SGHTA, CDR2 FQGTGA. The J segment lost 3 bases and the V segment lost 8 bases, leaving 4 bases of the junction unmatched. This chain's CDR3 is CASAPSGYNEQFF. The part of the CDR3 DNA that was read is TGTGCCAGCGCCCCTAGCGGCTACAATGAG.